These 21 T cell receptor beta chains were sequenced from one sample in a study of cytomegalovirus exposure and HLA in healthy donors. Assay used: immunoSEQ multiplex PCR; TCRdb lists only in-frame clones, some missing. The sample holds under 100,000 clones, approximately 96% seen once. The source material was PBMCs. The receptors originated from a man aged 18 to 29 in good health and CMV-seronegative.

The rearrangement uses TRBV10-3 and TRBJ2-5, with 8 bases aligning to TRBD1. CDR1 is ENHRY, CDR2 SYGVKD, per germline. Trimming at V came to 2 bases and at J to 4 bases, leaving 6 bases not matched to a gene. This CDR3 is built from 15 residues. DNA for the CDR3: TGTGCCATCAGTGAGCCCCGACAGGGGACAGAGACCCAGTACTTC. Protein product: CAISEPRQGTETQYF.

The chain carries TRBV5-3 and TRBJ2-3; TRBD2 matches at 14 bases. TRBV5-3 is sorted into the ORF group, with uncertain function. The V gene end was trimmed by 1 base and the J gene end by 3 bases; junction bases not matched to a gene: 13. There are 20 residues in the CDR3. Here the CDR3 DNA reads TGTGCCAGAAGCTTGCATCCGGGACTAGCGGGAGAACGGGGGACAGATACGCAGTATTTT. Translation: CARSLHPGLAGERGTDTQYF.

The V call is TRBV29-1, the J call TRBJ1-5, with TRBD1 matching over 7 bases. Germline V gene sequence: CDR1 SQVTM, CDR2 ANQGSEA. With V trimmed by 7 bases and J by 7 bases, 10 bases remained unmatched. The CDR3 sequence is 13 residues long. The CDR3 nucleotides read TGCAGCGCCGCAGACAGGGAAGGACAGCCCCAGCATTTT. Protein sequence: CSAADREGQPQHF.

The chain combines TRBV5-6 with TRBJ1-5; 7 positions match TRBD1. V was pared by 0 bases and J by 2 bases, with 8 bases of the junction left unmatched. Per germline, CDR1 SGHDT and CDR2 YYEEEE. The CDR3 loop spans 17 amino acids. CDR3 in DNA: TGTGCCAGCAGCTTGGCAGGGGGGTCGTACCGCAATCAGCCCCAGCATTTT. It codes for CASSLAGGSYRNQPQHF.

The V call is TRBV6-6, the J call TRBJ2-7; 7 bases are a match to TRBD1. CDR1 and CDR2 (germline): MNHNY, SVGAGI (reference sequence). The CDR3 consists of 15 residues. With V trimmed by 10 bases and J by 1 base, 13 bases remained unmatched. CDR3 coding DNA: TGTGCCATCCAGTCCTTCCAGACAGGGTCCTACGAGCAGTACTTC. Its protein is CAIQSFQTGSYEQYF.

V gene TRBV9 combines with J gene TRBJ1-4, with a possible D match to TRBD1 (6 bases). CDR1 and CDR2 (germline): SGDLS, YYNGEE. Trimming pared 3 bases from V and 5 bases from J, leaving 17 bases between. The CDR3 runs to 16 residues. The CDR3 region is CASSDEGGQLNEKLFF. In nucleotides, the CDR3 is TGTGCCAGCAGCGATGAAGGAGGACAGCTAAATGAAAAACTGTTTTTT.

The chain couples TRBV2 to TRBJ1-5, with no clear D. Germline V gives CDR1 SNHLY, CDR2 FYNNEI. V was pared by 5 bases and J by 4 bases, with 21 bases between. This CDR3 has 17 residues. CDR3 in DNA: TGTGCCAGCAGTTCCCGCGGGGAGATTACGGAAAATCAGCCCCAGCATTTT. Encoded protein: CASSSRGEITENQPQHF.

The V and J genes are TRBV30 and TRBJ2-7; D is uncertain. Trimming took off 3 bases at V and 3 bases at J, with 12 bases between the two ends. CDR1 is GTSNPN, CDR2 SVGIG, per germline (reference sequence). The CDR3 length is 13 residues. In DNA, the CDR3 is TGTGCCTGGAGACGAGGTCTCGGCTACGAGCAGTACTTC. It translates to CAWRRGLGYEQYF.

The V gene is TRBV9, the J gene TRBJ2-2; no definite D call. This CDR3 spans 21 amino acids. CDR1 and CDR2 (germline): SGDLS, YYNGEE. The ends were cut back, 6 bases at V and 1 base at J, with 31 bases in the middle. The CDR3 reads CASTTTPSAAAGKLNTGELFF. In nucleotides, the CDR3 is TGTGCCAGCACCACTACCCCCTCGGCCGCGGCCGGAAAACTGAACACCGGGGAGCTGTTTTTT.

The V and J genes are TRBV28 and TRBJ2-2; 7 bases match TRBD2. The germline gives CDR1 MDHEN, CDR2 SYDVKM. With 10 bases clipped from V and 2 bases from J, the junction kept 10 bases outside the gene matches. This CDR3 region has 15 residues. Here the CDR3 DNA reads TGTGCCACTCAGTTTACTAGCGCCAACACCGGGGAGCTGTTTTTT. Translated, it gives CATQFTSANTGELFF.

In its sample, this clone was seen once. The chain uses TRBV7-9 and TRBJ2-2; 8 nucleotides line up with TRBD1. V was pared by 4 bases and J by 5 bases, with 12 bases of the junction left unmatched. The CDR3 is 17 amino acids. Germline V gives CDR1 SEHNR, CDR2 FQNEAQ (reference sequence). CDR3 in DNA: TGTGCCAGCAGCTCGGGACAGGAAATAGTGGGGACCGGGGAGCTGTTTTTT. Translation gives CASSSGQEIVGTGELFF.

J is TRBJ1-2 and V is TRBV15; tentative D call: TRBD1 (6 bases). Looked up from germline, CDR1 is LNHNV and CDR2 is YYDKDF (reference sequence). The length of the CDR3 is 16 residues. Trimming removed 1 base from V and 3 bases from J, with 15 bases in between. The CDR3 bases are TGTGCCACCAGCAGAGGCCCAGCGGGGGCCGACTATGGCTACACCTTC. Its translation is CATSRGPAGADYGYTF.

V usage is TRBV18 and J usage is TRBJ2-7; the match to TRBD1 covers 7 bases. The CDR3 spans 16 residues. The junction had 10 bases not matched to a gene; V was cut back by 3 bases and J by 2 bases. Per germline, CDR1 KGHSH and CDR2 LQKENI. For the CDR3, the DNA is TGTGCCAGCTCACCGCAGACAGGGCGCATTGCCTACGAGCAGTACTTC. This gives the protein CASSPQTGRIAYEQYF. The full variable domain, its missing parts supplied by reference TRBV18 and TRBJ2-7, is NAGVMQNPRHLVRRRGQEARLRCSPMKGHSHVYWYRQLPEEGLKFMVYLQKENIIDESGMPKERFSAEFPKEGPSILRIQQVVRGDSAAYFCASSPQTGRIAYEQYFGPGTRLTVT.

The chain links TRBV28 to TRBJ1-1, with 10 bases that match TRBD1. J lost 0 bases, V lost 6 bases, and 4 bases had no gene match. CDR3 size: 15 residues. Per the germline V gene, CDR1 is MDHEN and CDR2 is SYDVKM. The CDR3 nucleotides read TGTGCCAGCAGCCGACAGGGGGCGATGAACACTGAAGCTTTCTTT. As protein: CASSRQGAMNTEAFF.

The chain carries TRBV27 and TRBJ2-7; D is undetermined. V was shortened by 5 bases and J by 9 bases, with 20 bases between the two germline ends. This CDR3 region has 14 residues. Germline CDR1 and CDR2: MNHEY and SMNVEV (reference sequence). The CDR3 region has the DNA TGTGCCAGCAGTAACAATATCGCCTCCCTGGGGCAGTACGTC. Protein product: CASSNNIASLGQYV.

This chain uses TRBV2 with TRBJ1-5, with 10 bases matching TRBD1. Germline lookup yields CDR1 SNHLY and CDR2 FYNNEI. This CDR3 is built from 16 residues. The ends lost 8 bases at V and 0 bases at J; junction bases unmatched: 7. CDR3 sequence: CASLGQGLYSNQPQHF. The CDR3 DNA sequence: TGTGCCAGCCTGGGACAGGGGCTGTATAGCAATCAGCCCCAGCATTTT.

This clone was detected a few times. This chain uses TRBV28 with TRBJ2-7; TRBD2 matches at 8 bases. CDR1 and CDR2 (germline): MDHEN, SYDVKM. With V trimmed by 5 bases and J by 7 bases, 16 bases remained unmatched. The CDR3 is 16 amino acids. In DNA form, the CDR3 reads TGTGCCAGCAGTCAAGGGGGTATGAGCGGGAGCCTTGAGCAGTACGTC. Translating gives CASSQGGMSGSLEQYV.

This chain uses TRBV18 with TRBJ1-5, with 9 bases matching TRBD1. CDR1 and CDR2 (germline): KGHSH, LQKENI. V shed 8 bases and J 3 bases; nucleotides not matched to a gene: 5. The CDR3 is 14 amino acids. The CDR3 nucleotides are TGTGCCAGCCGCAGGACAGGGGACAATCAGCCCCAGCATTTT. Its translation: CASRRTGDNQPQHF.

This clone is a singleton in its sample. The V call is TRBV5-4, the J call TRBJ2-1; 9 bases match TRBD2. Germline CDR1 and CDR2: SGHNT and YYREEE (reference sequence). The V segment lost 2 bases and the J segment 2 bases; nucleotides outside the gene matches: 5. CDR3 length: 16 residues. In DNA form, the CDR3 reads TGTGCCAGCAGCTTCCCCCCTAGCGGGGCCTACAATGAGCAGTTCTTC. Its translation: CASSFPPSGAYNEQFF.

In DNA form, the CDR3 reads TGTGCCAGCAGTTTATCGACAGGGGGGGTGGAAAACACTGAAGCTTTCTTT. It is translated as CASSLSTGGVENTEAFF. This chain joins TRBV28 and TRBJ1-1; 9 bases agree with TRBD1. This CDR3 spans 17 amino acids. CDR1 is MDHEN, CDR2 SYDVKM, per germline. Unmatched junction bases numbered 8, after V lost 1 base and J lost 2 bases.

This rearrangement joins TRBV5-1 to TRBJ2-3; no clear D. This CDR3 is built from 15 residues. Trimming cost V 0 bases and J 0 bases, with 8 bases left between them. From germline, CDR1 is SGHRS and CDR2 YFSETQ. The CDR3 nucleotides read TGCGCCAGCAGCTTGGGTGTCTCCAGCACAGATACGCAGTATTTT. The encoded protein is CASSLGVSSTDTQYF.